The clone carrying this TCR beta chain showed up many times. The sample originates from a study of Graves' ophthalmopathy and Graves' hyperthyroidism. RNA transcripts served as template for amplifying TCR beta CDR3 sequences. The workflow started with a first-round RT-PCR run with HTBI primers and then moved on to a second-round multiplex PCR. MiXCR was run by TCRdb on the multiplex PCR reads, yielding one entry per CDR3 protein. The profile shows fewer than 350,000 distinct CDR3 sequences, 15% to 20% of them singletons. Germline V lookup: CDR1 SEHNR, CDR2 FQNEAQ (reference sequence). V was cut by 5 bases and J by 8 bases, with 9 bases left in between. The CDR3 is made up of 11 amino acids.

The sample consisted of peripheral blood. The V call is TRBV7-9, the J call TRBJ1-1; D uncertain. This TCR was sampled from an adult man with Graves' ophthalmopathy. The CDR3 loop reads CASSLRSEAFF. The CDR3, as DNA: TGTGCCAGCAGCCTGAGGTCGGAAGCTTTCTTT.